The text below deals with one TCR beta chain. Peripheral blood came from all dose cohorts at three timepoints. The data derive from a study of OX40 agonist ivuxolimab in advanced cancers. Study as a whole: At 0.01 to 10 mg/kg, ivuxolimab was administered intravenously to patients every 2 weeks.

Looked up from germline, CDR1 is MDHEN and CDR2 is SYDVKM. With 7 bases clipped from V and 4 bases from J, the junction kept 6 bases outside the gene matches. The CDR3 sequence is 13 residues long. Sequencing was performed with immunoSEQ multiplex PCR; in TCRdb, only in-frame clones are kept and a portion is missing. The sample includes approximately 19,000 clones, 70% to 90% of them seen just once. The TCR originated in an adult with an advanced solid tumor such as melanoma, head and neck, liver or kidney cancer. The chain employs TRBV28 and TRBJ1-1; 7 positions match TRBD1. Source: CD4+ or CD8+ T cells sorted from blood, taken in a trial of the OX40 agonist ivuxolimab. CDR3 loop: CASKRGQITEAFF. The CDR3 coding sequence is TGTGCCAGCAAGAGGGGGCAGATCACTGAAGCTTTCTTT.